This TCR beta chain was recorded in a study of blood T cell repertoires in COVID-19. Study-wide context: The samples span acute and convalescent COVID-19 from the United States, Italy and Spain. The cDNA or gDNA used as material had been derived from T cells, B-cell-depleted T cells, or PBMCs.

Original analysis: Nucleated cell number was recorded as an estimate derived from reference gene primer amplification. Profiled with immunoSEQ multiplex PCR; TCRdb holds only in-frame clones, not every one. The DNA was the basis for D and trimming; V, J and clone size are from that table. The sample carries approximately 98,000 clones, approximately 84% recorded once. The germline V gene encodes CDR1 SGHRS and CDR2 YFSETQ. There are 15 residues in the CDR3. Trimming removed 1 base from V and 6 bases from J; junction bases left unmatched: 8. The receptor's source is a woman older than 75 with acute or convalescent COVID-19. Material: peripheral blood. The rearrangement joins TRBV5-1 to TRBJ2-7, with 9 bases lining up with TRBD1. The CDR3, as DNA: TGCGCCAGCAGCTTGAGTGACAGGGGGGGAGGCGAGCAGTACTTC. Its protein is CASSLSDRGGGEQYF.